This T cell receptor beta chain was sequenced during a study of shared clonotypes between healthy human individuals. Study observations and caveats: The study drew on few donors, limiting represented genetic and exposure-history diversity.

Sequenced by immunoSEQ multiplex PCR; TCRdb stores in-frame clones only, minus some. There are 450,000 to 500,000 clones in the sample; roughly 80% occur only once, and roughly 13% lies in the top ten. The CDR3 has 14 amino acids. CDR1 and CDR2 from the germline V gene are MNHNY and SVGAGI (reference sequence). V was clipped by 4 bases and J by 4 bases; unmatched bases: 6. Healthy HIV-negative adults with no recent acute infections or vaccinations were recruited as donors. The table lists this clone with a count of one. As yet, its antigen is unknown. The source of this sequence is a woman between 40 and 55 years old in good health. Some clones in this sample may be carry-over from other donors' samples. Source material: PBMCs. The chain combines TRBV6-6 with TRBJ1-1; 7 bases match TRBD1. The CDR3 region is CASSSTGDGTEAFF. Written as DNA, the CDR3 is TGTGCCAGCAGTTCCACAGGGGATGGCACTGAAGCTTTCTTT.